These T cell receptor beta chains were read from a single sample in a study of cytomegalovirus exposure and HLA in healthy donors. Some clones are missing from TCRdb's copy, which holds only in-frame ones; the method was immunoSEQ multiplex PCR. Of approximately 120,000 clones in the sample, roughly 95% were seen once. Sequenced sample: PBMCs. Source of these receptors: a man younger than 30 in good health and CMV-seronegative. Each CDR3 is given with its conserved first and last residue. D genes are given only for firm matches. Part of the rows lack a size; the others show once, few, many or a class for expanded clones.

cdr3_length	clone_size	v_call	d_call	j_call	cdr3_nt	cdr3_aa
15	-	TRBV10-2	-	TRBJ1-3	TGCGCCAGCAGTGAGTCGGGGACTTCTGGAAACACCATATATTTT	CASSESGTSGNTIYF
17	once	TRBV28	TRBD1	TRBJ2-7	TGTGCCAGCAGCCTACATGACCTTCTAACAGGGGGATACGAGCAGTACTTC	CASSLHDLLTGGYEQYF
13	-	TRBV7-2	TRBD2	TRBJ2-1	TGTGCCAGCAGCTTAACTAGCGGGAGTCCTCAGTTCTTC	CASSLTSGSPQFF
15	-	TRBV28	-	TRBJ2-7	TGTGCCAGCAGTTTAGGAAGCGACAGCTCCTACGAGCAGTACTTC	CASSLGSDSSYEQYF
14	-	TRBV9	-	TRBJ2-7	TGTGCCAGCGGCAGGGGCGTTCCTTCCTACGAGCAGTACTTC	CASGRGVPSYEQYF
12	few	TRBV4-2	-	TRBJ1-2	TGTGCCAGCAGCCAAGAGGCCTATGGCTACACCTTC	CASSQEAYGYTF
14	-	TRBV7-3	TRBD1	TRBJ2-5	TGTGCCAGCAGCTCGGGACAGGGGTTGGAGACCCAGTACTTC	CASSSGQGLETQYF
17	-	TRBV4-3	-	TRBJ2-1	TGCGCCAGCAGCCCCGTGGTAGCGGCCCAACCGGCCGGTGAGCAGTTCTTC	CASSPVVAAQPAGEQFF
16	-	TRBV6-1	TRBD1	TRBJ1-2	TGTGCCAGCAGTGTCCCGGGACAGGCTATCAGGGGTGGCTACACCTTC	CASSVPGQAIRGGYTF
16	-	TRBV2	TRBD2	TRBJ2-2	TGTGCCAGCAGTTCCGGGACTAGCGGAGGGACCGGGGAGCTGTTTTTT	CASSSGTSGGTGELFF
18	-	TRBV14	TRBD1	TRBJ2-5	TGTGCCAGCAGCCATCTTCTTACAGGGGGCCGCGAACAAGAGACCCAGTACTTC	CASSHLLTGGREQETQYF
13	-	TRBV2	-	TRBJ2-1	TGTGCCAGCACTCCTATTCCCGGGAATGAGCAGTTCTTC	CASTPIPGNEQFF
15	-	TRBV19	-	TRBJ1-2	TGTGCCAGTAGTATTAAGCGGCAGCTGAACTATGGCTACACCTTC	CASSIKRQLNYGYTF
16	-	TRBV9	-	TRBJ2-7	TGTGCCAGCTCACCCCTCCTACAGGGTCCGGGGTACGAGCAGTACTTC	CASSPLLQGPGYEQYF
15	-	TRBV6-1	-	TRBJ2-3	TGTGCCACCCCAGTGGGTAGTAGCGGTTCAGATACGCAGTATTTT	CATPVGSSGSDTQYF
15	-	TRBV6-6	TRBD2	TRBJ2-2	TGTGCCAGCAACCCGACTAGCGTCTCCACCGGGGAGCTGTTTTTT	CASNPTSVSTGELFF
18	-	TRBV27	TRBD1	TRBJ2-3	TGTGCCAGCAGTTTCACCCAGGGGACAGGGCGGAACACAGATACGCAGTATTTT	CASSFTQGTGRNTDTQYF
17	-	TRBV9	TRBD1	TRBJ2-1	TGTGCCAGCAGCGCCTTCGGTGGGCCAGGGGGCTTCGATGAGCAGTTCTTC	CASSAFGGPGGFDEQFF
15	-	TRBV14	-	TRBJ1-1	TGTGCCAGCAGCCTGTGGGAGGGGGTCGGCACTGAAGCTTTCTTT	CASSLWEGVGTEAFF
11	-	TRBV9	-	TRBJ2-1	TGTGCCAGCAGCGCTAGCGATGAGCAGTTCTTC	CASSASDEQFF
16	-	TRBV27	TRBD2	TRBJ2-4	TGTGCCAGCAGTACCAAGCGGGAGGGCCTTGATAACATTCAGTACTTC	CASSTKREGLDNIQYF
13	-	TRBV30	-	TRBJ1-1	TGTGCCTGGGCCGGGGAGAGAAACACTGAAGCTTTCTTT	CAWAGERNTEAFF
14	-	TRBV19	-	TRBJ2-1	TGTGCCAGTAGTAACCGGCCCCCCCGGGGGGAGCAGTTCTTC	CASSNRPPRGEQFF
13	-	TRBV29-1	-	TRBJ1-4	TGCAGCGTTGAAGATCTCGGGAGTGAAAAACTGTTTTTT	CSVEDLGSEKLFF
14	-	TRBV28	-	TRBJ2-7	TGTGCCAGCAATCAGCGCCCGATTTCCTACGAGCAGTACTTC	CASNQRPISYEQYF